This T cell receptor beta chain was sequenced for a study of blood T cell repertoires in COVID-19. Background on the study: The United States, Italy and Spain supplied acute and convalescent COVID-19 samples. PBMCs, B-cell-depleted T cells, or T cells provided the cDNA or gDNA that made up the material.

The junction had 11 bases not matched to a gene; V was cut back by 3 bases and J by 6 bases. Per germline, CDR1 MNHEY and CDR2 SMNVEV (reference sequence). This CDR3 comprises 16 residues. The assay was immunoSEQ multiplex PCR, and TCRdb's table has in-frame clones only and misses some. The sample lists under 350,000 clones; 85% were seen once. The sequence came from a human donor in a cohort sampled during active COVID-19. This chain connects TRBV27 to TRBJ2-1, with 7 bases matching TRBD2. The source material was peripheral blood. The DNA of the CDR3 is TGTGCCAGCAGTTTCAAACCACGGGGGGTAATCAATGAGCAGTTCTTC. This gives the protein CASSFKPRGVINEQFF.